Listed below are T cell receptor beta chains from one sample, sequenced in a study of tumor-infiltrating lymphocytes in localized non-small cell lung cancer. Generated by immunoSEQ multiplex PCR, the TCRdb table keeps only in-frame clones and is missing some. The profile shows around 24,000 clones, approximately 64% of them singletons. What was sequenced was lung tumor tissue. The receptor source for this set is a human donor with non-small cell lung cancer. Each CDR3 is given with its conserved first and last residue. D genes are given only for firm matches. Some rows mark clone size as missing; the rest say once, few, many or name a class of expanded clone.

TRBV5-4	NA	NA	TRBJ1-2	CASSPLSVGGQGYAYGYTF	TGTGCCAGCAGCCCACTATCGGTCGGGGGGCAGGGGTATGCCTATGGCTACACCTTC
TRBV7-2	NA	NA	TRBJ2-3	CASSRGGTDTQYF	TGTGCCAGCAGTCGAGGTGGCACAGATACGCAGTATTTT
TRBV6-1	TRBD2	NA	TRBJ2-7	CASSDGGLAYEQYF	TGTGCCAGCAGTGACGGGGGACTAGCCTACGAGCAGTACTTC
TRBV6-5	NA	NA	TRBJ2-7	CASSLTGTYEQYF	TGTGCCAGCAGTTTAACCGGGACCTACGAGCAGTACTTC
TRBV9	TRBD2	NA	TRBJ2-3	CASSVGAASGGFTDTQYF	TGTGCCAGCAGCGTAGGGGCGGCTAGCGGGGGATTCACAGATACGCAGTATTTT
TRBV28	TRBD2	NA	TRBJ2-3	CASKLAGGLGDTQYF	TGTGCCAGCAAACTAGCGGGAGGGCTCGGGGATACGCAGTATTTT
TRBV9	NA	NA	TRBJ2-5	CASSVTGQETQYF	TGTGCCAGCAGCGTTACCGGCCAAGAGACCCAGTACTTC
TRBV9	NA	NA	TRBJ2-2	CASSVVATGELFF	TGTGCCAGCAGCGTAGTAGCCACCGGGGAGCTGTTTTTT
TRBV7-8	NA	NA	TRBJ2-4	CASKGAKNIQYF	TGTGCCAGCAAAGGGGCCAAAAACATTCAGTACTTC
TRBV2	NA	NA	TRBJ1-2	CASSGVGLYGYTF	TGTGCCAGCAGTGGGGTGGGACTATATGGCTACACCTTC
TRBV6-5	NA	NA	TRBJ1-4	CASSSPTF	TGTGCCAGCAGCTCTCCTACCTTT
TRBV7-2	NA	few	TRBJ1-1	CASSPGPLNTEAFF	TGTGCCAGCAGCCCCGGACCCCTGAACACTGAAGCTTTCTTT